Below are 14 T cell receptor beta chains sequenced from a single sample in a study of spatial heterogeneity in lung cancer. TCRdb used MiXCR to reprocess the 5' RACE reads, holding one entry per CDR3 protein. The data hold around 10,000 distinct CDR3 sequences, with 3.9% observed a single time. As for time point: blood taken at disease recurrence. Whole RNA, which was extracted from tumor, nontumor lung tissue or frozen PBMC, was sequenced without any cell sorting. Here the sequenced sample was PBMCs, taken at recurrence. The source is a female donor with early-stage non-small cell lung cancer.

This clonotype was seen many times. This beta chain slipped into a library made for alpha chains as a stray read, so its size is not meaningful. The chain couples TRBV19 to TRBJ2-2; D call uncertain. CDR1 is LNHDA, CDR2 SQIVND, per germline (reference sequence). V gave up 3 bases and J gave up 2 bases, with 10 bases separating them. CDR3 length: 15 amino acids. The CDR3 reads CASSIGRINTGELFF. DNA of the CDR3: TGTGCCAGTAGTATTGGACGGATTAACACCGGGGAGCTGTTTTTT.

This clonotype has a count of ten or more. The library was built for alpha chains, so this beta chain is an off-target read and its size means little. V is TRBV3-1 and J is TRBJ1-5, with no clear D. Trimming shortened V by 1 base and J by 5 bases, and 9 bases separated the two germline ends. Per germline, CDR1 LGHDT and CDR2 YNNKEL (reference sequence). There are 14 residues in the CDR3. The CDR3 loop reads CASSQGRLDQPQHF. In DNA form, the CDR3 reads TGTGCCAGCAGCCAAGGACGGCTGGATCAGCCCCAGCATTTT.

This clonotype is categorized as medium-sized. This beta chain represents an off-target read in a library built for alpha chains; its size is of limited meaning. This chain uses TRBV28 with TRBJ2-7, with a possible D match to TRBD1 (6 bases). With 5 bases removed from V and 4 bases from J, the gap between germline ends came to 9 bases. There are 12 residues in the CDR3. Germline CDR1 MDHEN, CDR2 SYDVKM. CDR3 sequence: CASSTQGYEQYF. DNA of the CDR3: TGTGCCAGCAGTACACAGGGATACGAGCAGTACTTC.

This clonotype was counted at least ten times. The library was prepared for alpha chains; this beta chain is a stray read, so its frequency means little. The chain links TRBV6-6 to TRBJ2-7; the match to TRBD1 covers 11 bases. Germline lookup yields CDR1 MNHNY and CDR2 SVGAGI (reference sequence). This CDR3 has 18 residues. The junction had 11 bases not matched to a gene; V was cut back by 2 bases and J by 2 bases. The CDR3 reads CASSYPRTGGHNAYEQYF. CDR3 coding DNA: TGTGCCAGCAGTTACCCCAGGACAGGGGGCCACAACGCCTACGAGCAGTACTTC.

There are many counts of this clonotype. Since it is a stray read in a library aimed at alpha chains, this beta chain has a size that is not meaningful. The chain is built from TRBV5-6 and TRBJ2-3; no clear D. CDR3 size: 14 residues. Per germline, CDR1 SGHDT and CDR2 YYEEEE. V was cut by 2 bases and J by 6 bases, with 13 bases left in between. DNA for the CDR3: TGTGCCAGCAGCTTATTTGAGACGGCGGATACGCAGTATTTT. This codes for CASSLFETADTQYF.

This clonotype has ten or more counts. This beta chain came through as a stray read in a library set up for alpha chains, and its size says little. This chain links TRBV7-2 with TRBJ2-1, with D possibly being TRBD2 (5 bases). V was shortened by 0 bases and J by 9 bases, with 9 bases between the two germline ends. The CDR3 consists of 13 residues. Germline values: CDR1 SGHTA, CDR2 FQGNSA. In nucleotides, the CDR3 is TGTGCCAGCAGCTTAGCGCACGAGGGTGAGCAGTTCTTC. It codes for CASSLAHEGEQFF.

This clonotype was observed many times. Being off target in a library aimed at alpha chains, this beta chain has a size of little meaning. This chain connects TRBV6-5 to TRBJ2-3, with D perhaps given as TRBD1 or TRBD2 (5 bases each). Trimming pared 5 bases from V and 4 bases from J, leaving 10 bases between. Germline CDR1 and CDR2: MNHEY and SVGAGI. The CDR3 consists of 13 residues. The CDR3 sequence: CASSRMGADTQYF. The CDR3 region has the DNA TGTGCCAGCAGTAGGATGGGGGCAGATACGCAGTATTTT.

A word on this clonotype: This beta chain lies outside the target of a library built for alpha chains; its clone size means little. The V and J genes are TRBV20-1 and TRBJ1-6; D call uncertain. CDR1 is DFQATT and CDR2 is SNEGSKA in the germline V gene (reference sequence). Trimming removed 0 bases at V and 0 bases at J, with 6 bases between. This CDR3 spans 15 amino acids. CDR3 DNA: TGCAGTGCTAGAGAGGAGAGCTCCTATAATTCACCCCTCCACTTT. Amino acids: CSAREESSYNSPLHF.

This clonotype occurred many times. With the library built for alpha chains, this beta chain is off target and its frequency is not meaningful. V usage is TRBV5-1 and J usage is TRBJ2-3; D perhaps matches TRBD2 (5 bases). Trimming removed 3 bases at V and 3 bases at J, with 5 bases between. Germline V gene sequence: CDR1 SGHRS, CDR2 YFSETQ. The CDR3 spans 12 residues. CDR3 nucleotide sequence: TGCGCCAGCAGCTCGGGGACAGATACGCAGTATTTT. Its protein is CASSSGTDTQYF.

This clonotype rates as medium-sized. This beta chain appears as a stray read in a library generated for alpha chains; its size is not informative. V gene TRBV14 combines with J gene TRBJ2-5, with TRBD2 as a possible D gene (5 bases). Trimming left V 1 base short and J 6 bases short, with 9 bases between. The germline gives CDR1 SGHDN, CDR2 FVKESK. The CDR3 loop spans 13 amino acids. CDR3 DNA: TGTGCCAGCAGCCAAGGGGCTAGCAAGACCCAGTACTTC. It specifies CASSQGASKTQYF. The full variable domain, completed using reference TRBV14 and TRBJ2-5, is EAGVTQFPSHSVIEKGQTVTLRCDPISGHDNLYWYRRVMGKEIKFLLHFVKESKQDESGMPNNRFLAERTGGTYSTLKVQPAELEDSGVYFCASSQGASKTQYFGPGTRLLVL.

This clonotype occurred many times. Being off target in a library aimed at alpha chains, this beta chain has a size of little meaning. The chain is built from TRBV6-2 or TRBV6-3 and TRBJ2-3, with D perhaps matching TRBD1 (5 bases). This CDR3 comprises 13 residues. From germline, CDR1 is MNHEY and CDR2 SVGEGT. V was cut by 0 bases and J by 4 bases, with 5 bases left in between. Here the CDR3 reads CASSYSQADTQYF. DNA for the CDR3: TGTGCCAGCAGTTACTCACAGGCAGATACGCAGTATTTT.

This clonotype was picked up many times. Little can be read into the size of this beta chain, an off-target read in a library designed for alpha chains. The CDR3 loop reads CAIWRGGEETQYF. CDR3 nucleotides: TGTGCCATCTGGCGCGGGGGAGAAGAGACCCAGTACTTC. This chain joins TRBV10-3 and TRBJ2-5; TRBD2 aligns across 7 bases. V lost 8 bases, J lost 3 bases, and 6 bases stayed unmatched. Germline CDR1 is ENHRY and CDR2 is SYGVKD. The CDR3 runs to 13 residues.

This clonotype was found many times. Because this beta chain is a stray read in a library intended to capture alpha chains, its abundance should not be given much weight. The chain carries TRBV7-9 and TRBJ2-6; perhaps TRBD1 as D (5 bases). Germline lookup yields CDR1 SEHNR and CDR2 FQNEAQ (reference sequence). This CDR3 contains 18 residues. Trimming removed 2 bases from V and 1 base from J, with 15 bases in between. As DNA, the CDR3 is TGTGCCAGCAGCTTATACCCAGGGCTAGAGTCTGGGGCCAACGTCCTGACTTTC. This encodes CASSLYPGLESGANVLTF.

This clonotype came up many times. Since the library was made to target alpha chains, this beta chain is a stray read and its abundance is not meaningful. The chain carries TRBV20-1 and TRBJ2-5; D possibly uses TRBD1 or TRBD2 (6 bases each). Trimming shortened V by 5 bases and J by 1 base, and 17 bases separated the two germline ends. This CDR3 has 15 residues. Germline CDR1 and CDR2: DFQATT and SNEGSKA (reference sequence). The CDR3 spells CSAGLGGGTQETQYF. The CDR3 nucleotides are TGCAGTGCTGGGCTAGGAGGGGGGACCCAAGAGACCCAGTACTTC.